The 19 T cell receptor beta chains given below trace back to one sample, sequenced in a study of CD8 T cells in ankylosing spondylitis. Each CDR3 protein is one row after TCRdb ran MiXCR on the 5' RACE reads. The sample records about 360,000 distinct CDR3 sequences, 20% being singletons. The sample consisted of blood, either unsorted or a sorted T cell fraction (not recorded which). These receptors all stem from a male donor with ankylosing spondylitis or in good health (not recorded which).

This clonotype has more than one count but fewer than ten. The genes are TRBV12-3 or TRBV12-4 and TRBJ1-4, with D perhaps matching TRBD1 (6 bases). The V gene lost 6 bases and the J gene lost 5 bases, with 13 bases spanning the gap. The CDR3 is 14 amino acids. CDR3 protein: CASRPQGGNEKLFF. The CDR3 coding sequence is TGTGCCAGCAGGCCACAGGGTGGGAATGAAAAACTGTTTTTT.

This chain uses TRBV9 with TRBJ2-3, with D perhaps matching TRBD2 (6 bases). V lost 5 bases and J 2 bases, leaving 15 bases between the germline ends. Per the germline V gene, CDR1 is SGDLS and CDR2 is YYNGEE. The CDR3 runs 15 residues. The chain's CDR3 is CASSPGGTLTDTQYF. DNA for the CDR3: TGTGCCAGCAGTCCGGGCGGGACCCTCACAGATACGCAGTATTTT.

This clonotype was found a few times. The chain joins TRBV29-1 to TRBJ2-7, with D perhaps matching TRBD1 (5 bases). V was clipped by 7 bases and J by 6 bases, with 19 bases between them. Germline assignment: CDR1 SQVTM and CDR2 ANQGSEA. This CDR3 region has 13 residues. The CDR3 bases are TGCAGCGCCAAAGGGGTGGTCGGTCTCGAGCAGTACTTC. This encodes CSAKGVVGLEQYF.

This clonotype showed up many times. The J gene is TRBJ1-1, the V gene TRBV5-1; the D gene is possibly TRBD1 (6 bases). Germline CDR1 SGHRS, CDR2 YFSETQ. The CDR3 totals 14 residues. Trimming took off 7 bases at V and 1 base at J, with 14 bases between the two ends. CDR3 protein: CASGPGEPNTEAFF. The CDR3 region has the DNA TGCGCCAGCGGCCCAGGGGAGCCGAACACTGAAGCTTTCTTT.

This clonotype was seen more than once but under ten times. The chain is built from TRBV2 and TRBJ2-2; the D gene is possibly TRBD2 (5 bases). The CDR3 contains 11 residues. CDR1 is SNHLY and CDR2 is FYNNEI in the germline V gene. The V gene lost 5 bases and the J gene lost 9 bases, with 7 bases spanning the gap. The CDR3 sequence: CASSTGWELFF. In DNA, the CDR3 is TGTGCCAGCAGTACGGGGTGGGAGCTGTTTTTT.

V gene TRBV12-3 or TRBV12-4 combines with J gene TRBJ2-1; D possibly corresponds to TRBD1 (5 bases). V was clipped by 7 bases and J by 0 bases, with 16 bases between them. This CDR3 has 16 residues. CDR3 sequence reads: CASINLQVSSYNEQFF. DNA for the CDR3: TGTGCCAGCATCAATCTACAGGTGAGCTCCTACAATGAGCAGTTCTTC.

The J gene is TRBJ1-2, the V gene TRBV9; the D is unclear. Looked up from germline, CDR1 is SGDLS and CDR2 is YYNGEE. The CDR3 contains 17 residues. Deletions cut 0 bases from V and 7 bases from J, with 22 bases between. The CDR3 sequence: CASSVGTDPKGVAGYTF. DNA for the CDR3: TGTGCCAGCAGCGTAGGAACAGATCCGAAGGGAGTCGCTGGCTACACCTTC.

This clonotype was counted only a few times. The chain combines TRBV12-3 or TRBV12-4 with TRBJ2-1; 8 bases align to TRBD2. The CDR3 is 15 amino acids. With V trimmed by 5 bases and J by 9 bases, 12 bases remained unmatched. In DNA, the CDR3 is TGTGCCAGCAGTACCGCGGGACTAGGTGTCTCTGAGCAGTTCTTC. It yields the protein CASSTAGLGVSEQFF.

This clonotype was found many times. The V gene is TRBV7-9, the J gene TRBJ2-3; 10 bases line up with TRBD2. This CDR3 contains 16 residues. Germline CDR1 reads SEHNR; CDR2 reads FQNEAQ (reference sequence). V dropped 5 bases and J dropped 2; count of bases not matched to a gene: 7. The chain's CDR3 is CASSERLAGPTDTQYF. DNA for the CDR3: TGTGCCAGCAGCGAAAGACTAGCGGGTCCCACAGATACGCAGTATTTT.

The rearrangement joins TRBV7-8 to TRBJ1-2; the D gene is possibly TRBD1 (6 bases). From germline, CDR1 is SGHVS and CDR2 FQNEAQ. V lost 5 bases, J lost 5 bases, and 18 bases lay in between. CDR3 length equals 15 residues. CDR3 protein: CASSVHRELFYGYTF. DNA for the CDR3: TGTGCCAGCAGCGTCCACAGGGAACTATTTTATGGCTACACCTTC.

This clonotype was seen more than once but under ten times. The CDR3 sequence is CASSTDPRGTYEQYF. The CDR3 DNA is TGCGCCAGCAGCACGGACCCCAGGGGGACCTACGAGCAGTACTTC. V is TRBV10-2 and J is TRBJ2-7, with 7 positions matching TRBD1. The CDR3 is made up of 15 amino acids. The germline gives CDR1 WSHSY, CDR2 SAAADI. V was clipped by 6 bases and J by 2 bases; unmatched bases: 10.

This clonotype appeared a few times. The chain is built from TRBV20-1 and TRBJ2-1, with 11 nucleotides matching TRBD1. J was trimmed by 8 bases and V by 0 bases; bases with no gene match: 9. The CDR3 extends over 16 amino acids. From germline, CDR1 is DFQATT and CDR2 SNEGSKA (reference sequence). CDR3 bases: TGCAGTGCTAGAGATGAAGGACAGGGGGCGTGGGATGAGCAGTTCTTC. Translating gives CSARDEGQGAWDEQFF.

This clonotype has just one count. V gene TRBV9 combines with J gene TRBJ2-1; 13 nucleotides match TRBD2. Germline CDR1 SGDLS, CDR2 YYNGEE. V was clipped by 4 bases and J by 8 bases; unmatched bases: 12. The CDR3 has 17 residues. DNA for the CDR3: TGTGCCAGCAGCTTCGGACTAGCGGGGGCCGCCCTGGATGAGCAGTTCTTC. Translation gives CASSFGLAGAALDEQFF. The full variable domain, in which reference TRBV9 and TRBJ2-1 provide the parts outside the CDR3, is DSGVTQTPKHLITATGQRVTLRCSPRSGDLSVYWYQQSLDQGLQFLIQYYNGEERAKGNILERFSAQQFPDLHSELNLSSLELGDSALYFCASSFGLAGAALDEQFFGPGTRLTVL.

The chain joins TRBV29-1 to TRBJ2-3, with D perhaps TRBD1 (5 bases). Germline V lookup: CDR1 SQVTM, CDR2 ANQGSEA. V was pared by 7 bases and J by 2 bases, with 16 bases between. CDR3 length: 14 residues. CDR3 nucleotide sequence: TGCAGCGCCGCCCCGCCAGGGCCCACAGATACGCAGTATTTT. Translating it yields CSAAPPGPTDTQYF.

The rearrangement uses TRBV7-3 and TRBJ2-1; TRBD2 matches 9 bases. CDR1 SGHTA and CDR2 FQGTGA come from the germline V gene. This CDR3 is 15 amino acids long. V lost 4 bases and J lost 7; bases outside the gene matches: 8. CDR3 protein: CASSSGGGGWNEQFF. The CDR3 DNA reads TGTGCCAGCAGCTCCGGCGGGGGGGGCTGGAATGAGCAGTTCTTC.

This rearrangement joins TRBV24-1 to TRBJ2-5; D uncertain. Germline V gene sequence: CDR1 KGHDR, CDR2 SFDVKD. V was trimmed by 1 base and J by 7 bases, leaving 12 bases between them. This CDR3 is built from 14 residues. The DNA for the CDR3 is TGTGCCACCAGTGATTTAAAGGGCCCCGGGACCCAGTACTTC. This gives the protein CATSDLKGPGTQYF.

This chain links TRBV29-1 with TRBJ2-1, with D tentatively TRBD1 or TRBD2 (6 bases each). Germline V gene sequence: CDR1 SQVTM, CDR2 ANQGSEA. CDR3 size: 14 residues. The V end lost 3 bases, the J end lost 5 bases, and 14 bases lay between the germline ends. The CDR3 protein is CSVDPPGAHNEQFF. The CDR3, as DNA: TGCAGCGTTGACCCCCCGGGGGCCCACAATGAGCAGTTCTTC.

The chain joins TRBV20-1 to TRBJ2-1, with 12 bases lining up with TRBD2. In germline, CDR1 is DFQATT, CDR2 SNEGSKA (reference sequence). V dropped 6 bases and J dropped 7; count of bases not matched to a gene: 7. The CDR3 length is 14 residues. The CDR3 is CSAPLAGGQNEQFF. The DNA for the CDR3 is TGCAGTGCACCCCTAGCGGGGGGGCAGAATGAGCAGTTCTTC.

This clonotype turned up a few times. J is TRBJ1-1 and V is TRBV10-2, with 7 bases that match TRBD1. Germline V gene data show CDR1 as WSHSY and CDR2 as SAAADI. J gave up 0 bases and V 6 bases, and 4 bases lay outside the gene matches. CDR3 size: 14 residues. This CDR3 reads CASSAGQVNTEAFF. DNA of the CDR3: TGCGCCAGCAGCGCTGGACAGGTGAACACTGAAGCTTTCTTT.